The 17 T cell receptor beta chains in this list originate from one sample, sequenced in a study of Ad26.COV2.S vaccination and SARS-CoV-2 variants. Some clones are missing from TCRdb's copy, which holds only in-frame ones; the method was immunoSEQ multiplex PCR. The sample carries hundreds of thousands of clones, approximately 89% recorded once. Treatment of the sample: 19 received Ad26.COV2.S at low or high dose, single or two shots; 5 received placebo; per-sample allocation not given. Sampling was performed 63 days after the first vaccine or placebo injection. The source was peripheral blood, collected in a trial of Ad26.COV2.S vaccine versus placebo. These receptors were obtained from a person aged 18-60 years who received the Ad26.COV2.S COVID-19 vaccine or a placebo.

This chain connects TRBV19 to TRBJ1-2; 7 bases agree with TRBD1. J gave up 1 base and V 10 bases, and 6 bases lay outside the gene matches. This CDR3 has 13 residues. Germline CDR1 and CDR2: LNHDA and SQIVND (reference sequence). The CDR3 DNA reads TGTGCCACTAGCCGGGACAGTAACTATGGCTACACCTTC. Translation gives CATSRDSNYGYTF.

The chain is built from TRBV7-3 and TRBJ2-6; 7 bases align to TRBD1. The CDR3 loop spans 17 amino acids. Germline V lookup: CDR1 SGHTA, CDR2 FQGTGA. V shed 4 bases and J 0 bases; nucleotides not matched to a gene: 6. As DNA, the CDR3 is TGTGCCAGCAGCTCTACGACAGGGTCCTCTGGGGCCAACGTCCTGACTTTC. Translated: CASSSTTGSSGANVLTF.

The V call is TRBV5-4, the J call TRBJ1-2, with 7 nucleotides matching TRBD1. The trim removed 3 bases at V and 1 base at J, leaving 3 bases unmatched. The CDR3 contains 14 residues. CDR1 and CDR2 from the germline V gene are SGHNT and YYREEE (reference sequence). The CDR3 reads CASSWAGGNYGYTF. Here the CDR3 DNA reads TGTGCCAGCAGCTGGGCAGGGGGTAACTATGGCTACACCTTC.

The rearrangement uses TRBV5-1 and TRBJ2-5, with a weak D call TRBD1 (6 bases). Trimming cost V 4 bases and J 3 bases, with 16 bases left between them. The CDR3 consists of 15 residues. Germline V CDR1 and CDR2: SGHRS, YFSETQ. CDR3 amino acids: CASSPPERGKETQYF. In DNA form, the CDR3 reads TGCGCCAGCAGCCCCCCGGAGAGGGGGAAAGAGACCCAGTACTTC.

V and J are TRBV4-3 and TRBJ2-7, with a possible D match to TRBD1 (6 bases). The CDR3 totals 15 residues. V was cut by 4 bases and J by 1 base, with 14 bases left in between. Germline V lookup: CDR1 LGHNA, CDR2 YSLEER. The CDR3 loop reads CASSLRWTVSYEQYF. The CDR3 DNA is TGCGCCAGCAGCCTTCGCTGGACAGTATCCTACGAGCAGTACTTC.

The chain uses TRBV4-3 and TRBJ1-6; 7 bases match TRBD1. The V and J ends lost 0 bases and 5 bases, in that order; junction bases with no gene match: 7. The CDR3 has 17 amino acids. The germline CDR1 and CDR2 sequences are LGHNA and YSLEER. The CDR3 nucleotides read TGCGCCAGCAGCCAAGAAGGCCCACAGGGGAATAATTCACCCCTCCACTTT. Amino acids: CASSQEGPQGNNSPLHF.

V and J are TRBV7-9 and TRBJ2-3, with 7 bases fitting TRBD1. V shed 6 bases and J 4 bases; nucleotides not matched to a gene: 13. The CDR3 sequence is 16 residues long. Looked up from germline, CDR1 is SEHNR and CDR2 is FQNEAQ (reference sequence). CDR3 DNA: TGTGCCAGCAGGGATGGTTATACAGGGGTAGCAGATACGCAGTATTTT. Its translation: CASRDGYTGVADTQYF.

V and J are TRBV19 and TRBJ2-2; 11 bases agree with TRBD1. There are 18 residues in the CDR3. Unmatched junction bases numbered 15, after V lost 7 bases and J lost 5 bases. Germline V gene sequence: CDR1 LNHDA, CDR2 SQIVND (reference sequence). The CDR3 DNA reads TGTGCCAGTATTGGCCGACCGGGACAGGGGGTTGGGACCGGGGAGCTGTTTTTT. Its protein product is CASIGRPGQGVGTGELFF.

The chain couples TRBV7-9 to TRBJ1-1; D not certain. Germline values: CDR1 SEHNR, CDR2 FQNEAQ (reference sequence). The CDR3 runs 11 residues. V was pared by 6 bases and J by 8 bases, with 10 bases between. The CDR3 DNA sequence: TGTGCCAGCAGTTCAGCGCGGGAAGCTTTCTTT. As protein: CASSSAREAFF.

This sequence joins TRBV10-3 and TRBJ2-5, with TRBD1 matching over 8 bases. CDR1 is ENHRY and CDR2 is SYGVKD in the germline V gene. CDR3 length equals 16 residues. With V trimmed by 5 bases and J by 1 base, 9 bases remained unmatched. CDR3 amino acids: CAISKHSQGAQETQYF. The CDR3 DNA reads TGTGCCATCAGTAAACACTCCCAGGGGGCCCAAGAGACCCAGTACTTC.

CDR3 DNA: TGCGCCAGCAGCCAAGGGACCGGGACACAGTATGGCTACACCTTC. Translating it yields CASSQGTGTQYGYTF. The chain uses TRBV4-3 and TRBJ1-2; tentative D call: TRBD1 (6 bases). CDR1 LGHNA and CDR2 YSLEER come from the germline V gene. The CDR3 length is 15 residues. Trimming removed 1 base from V and 5 bases from J, with 14 bases in between.

The J gene is TRBJ1-3, the V gene TRBV28, with D perhaps TRBD1 (6 bases). Deletions cut 6 bases from V and 4 bases from J, with 16 bases between. CDR1 is MDHEN, CDR2 SYDVKM, per germline. This CDR3 is built from 15 residues. The CDR3 loop is CASSPAQGNGNTIYF. The CDR3 nucleotides are TGTGCCAGCAGCCCCGCGCAGGGGAACGGAAACACCATATATTTT.

This clone came up once. The V and J genes are TRBV6-1 and TRBJ2-7; D uncertain. Trimming stripped 1 base from V and 0 bases from J, with 7 bases between. Germline values: CDR1 MNHNS, CDR2 SASEGT. The CDR3 has 14 amino acids. CDR3 sequence reads: CASSEVGSSYEQYF. The CDR3 nucleotides read TGTGCCAGCAGTGAAGTCGGCAGCTCCTACGAGCAGTACTTC.

The rearrangement joins TRBV7-9 to TRBJ1-2, with a tentative D call TRBD1 (6 bases). V lost 5 bases and J lost 8, with 21 bases in between. Germline V gives CDR1 SEHNR, CDR2 FQNEAQ (reference sequence). This CDR3 comprises 15 residues. CDR3 sequence (DNA): TGTGCCAGCAGCACCGAAACAACAGGGAGATTCGGCTACACCTTC. Its translation: CASSTETTGRFGYTF. The whole variable domain, remainder taken from reference TRBV7-9 and TRBJ1-2, is DTGVSQNPRHKITKRGQNVTFRCDPISEHNRLYWYRQTLGQGPEFLTYFQNEAQLEKSRLLSDRFSAERPKGSFSTLEIQRTEQGDSAMYLCASSTETTGRFGYTFGSGTRLTVV.

The gene calls are TRBV19 and TRBJ1-4; no firm D call. V was clipped by 1 base and J by 5 bases, with 11 bases between them. Germline CDR1 reads LNHDA; CDR2 reads SQIVND (reference sequence). There are 15 residues in the CDR3. The CDR3 spells CASSIAELGNEKLFF. In DNA form, the CDR3 reads TGTGCCAGTAGTATAGCGGAATTGGGGAATGAAAAACTGTTTTTT. Full variable domain (outside the CDR3, taken from reference TRBV19 and TRBJ1-4): DGGITQSPKYLFRKEGQNVTLSCEQNLNHDAMYWYRQDPGQGLRLIYYSQIVNDFQKGDIAEGYSVSREKKESFPLTVTSAQKNPTAFYLCASSIAELGNEKLFFGSGTQLSVL.

The rearrangement joins TRBV6-5 to TRBJ1-1; D gene ambiguous. From germline, CDR1 is MNHEY and CDR2 SVGAGI. V gave up 0 bases and J gave up 2 bases, with 10 bases separating them. This CDR3 has 15 residues. The CDR3 here is CASSYSYGENTEAFF. CDR3 coding DNA: TGTGCCAGCAGTTACTCGTATGGAGAAAACACTGAAGCTTTCTTT.

This rearrangement joins TRBV19 to TRBJ1-3; D may be TRBD1 (6 bases). Germline values: CDR1 LNHDA, CDR2 SQIVND (reference sequence). V was clipped by 2 bases and J by 0 bases, with 11 bases between them. The CDR3 runs to 16 residues. The CDR3 DNA is TGTGCCAGTAGTATACGACAGGATGTCTCTGGAAACACCATATATTTT. Protein sequence: CASSIRQDVSGNTIYF. Together with reference TRBV19 and TRBJ1-3, the CDR3 gives the full variable domain: DGGITQSPKYLFRKEGQNVTLSCEQNLNHDAMYWYRQDPGQGLRLIYYSQIVNDFQKGDIAEGYSVSREKKESFPLTVTSAQKNPTAFYLCASSIRQDVSGNTIYFGEGSWLTVV.